The TCR beta chain under discussion was sequenced for a study of shared clonotypes between healthy human individuals. Sequencing used immunoSEQ multiplex PCR; TCRdb keeps in-frame clones, though not all of them. Of millions of clones in the sample, around 90% were seen once. Sequences were obtained from naive CD4+ T cells sorted from blood. The sample's subset: CD45RA+ positively selected. This TCR derives from a man aged 18 to 35 in good health.

This chain's CDR3 is CASSLRQGAASTDTQYF. The CDR3 nucleotides are TGCGCCAGCAGCTTACGACAGGGGGCTGCCTCCACAGATACGCAGTATTTT. V and J are TRBV5-1 and TRBJ2-3; the match to TRBD1 covers 10 bases. J was trimmed by 2 bases and V by 2 bases; bases with no gene match: 8. Per the germline V gene, CDR1 is SGHRS and CDR2 is YFSETQ. The CDR3 contains 17 residues.